There are a few counts of the clone carrying this T cell receptor (beta chain). The target antigen is unknown. As previously described, bulk TCR libraries were made using listed TCR primers. TCRdb passed the PCR reads through MiXCR, listing each CDR3 protein once. The table lists about half a million distinct CDR3 sequences, roughly 26% of them singletons. The entry originates in a study of molecular identifiers for immune sequencing clone quantification. Study-level results: Barcode sharing among identical TCR molecules could make large clones appear smaller. The share of molecules held by clones above 20 RNA copies was over 97% in effector cells and under 1% in naive cells.

Libraries of naive CD8 T cells were made from about 19,000 to 1,100,000 sorted cells. They used 10%, 30% or 50% RNA. The J segment lost 5 bases and the V segment lost 3 bases, leaving 7 bases of the junction unmatched. Per germline, CDR1 LGHNA and CDR2 YNFKEQ. The CDR3 consists of 16 residues. The sequence came from a human donor in good health. Some libraries in this study had Jurkat cell RNA spiked in. The sample consisted of naive CD8+ T cells from blood, with Jurkat cell RNA spiked in. Subset defined: FACS-sorted CD8+CD4-CCR7+CD45RA+ naive T cells. The chain links TRBV4-2 to TRBJ2-1, with 10 positions matching TRBD2. The CDR3 nucleotides are TGTGCCAGCAGCCAGTATCTAGCGGGAGTCCACAATGAGCAGTTCTTC. Encoded protein: CASSQYLAGVHNEQFF.